This passage covers 19 T cell receptor beta chains from one sample sequenced in a study of PD-1 blockade in classical Hodgkin lymphoma. No patient escaped relapse after autologous stem cell transplantation, and brentuximab vedotin exposure varied. The protocol was immunoSEQ multiplex PCR, while the TCRdb copy is restricted to in-frame clones and leaves out a portion. Here the sample spans approximately 5,000 clones, around 61% being singletons. The starting material was peripheral blood mononuclear cells (PBMCs), obtained before the second cycle of nivolumab. The origin of the receptors is a human donor with classical Hodgkin lymphoma.

The rearrangement links TRBV28 to TRBJ1-2; 9 nucleotides line up with TRBD1. The CDR3 totals 13 residues. CDR1 MDHEN and CDR2 SYDVKM come from the germline V gene. The trim removed 7 bases at V and 4 bases at J, leaving 4 bases unmatched. CDR3 residues: CASTSTGGYGYTF. Here the CDR3 DNA reads TGTGCCAGCACCTCGACAGGGGGCTATGGCTACACCTTC.

The chain combines TRBV9 with TRBJ1-1, with D possibly being TRBD1 (5 bases). The V and J ends lost 5 bases and 3 bases respectively, with 11 bases between them. Germline values: CDR1 SGDLS, CDR2 YYNGEE. The CDR3 is made up of 13 amino acids. The CDR3 here is CASSPRDYTEAFF. The CDR3 nucleotides are TGTGCCAGCAGTCCGAGGGACTACACTGAAGCTTTCTTT.

Concerning this clone itself: This may be a read error, as it is one base from a much larger clone. The V call is TRBV28, the J call TRBJ2-5; possibly TRBD1 for D (6 bases). CDR1 and CDR2 from the germline V gene are MDHEN and SYDVKM. The CDR3 spans 15 residues. Here the CDR3 reads CASSYKQGSQGTQYF. In nucleotides, the CDR3 is TGTGCCAGCAGTTACAAACAGGGTTCCCAAGGGACCCAGTACTTC.

The chain employs TRBV18 and TRBJ2-7; the D is unclear. The germline V gene encodes CDR1 KGHSH and CDR2 LQKENI. The germline V and J ends were trimmed by 2 bases and 1 base, with 15 bases remaining between them. This CDR3 comprises 16 residues. The CDR3: CASSPNSGTASYEQYF. The CDR3 DNA follows: TGTGCCAGCTCACCAAACAGTGGAACCGCATCCTACGAGCAGTACTTC.

V usage is TRBV6-1 and J usage is TRBJ2-7; D not resolved. The CDR3 totals 16 residues. The germline gives CDR1 MNHNS, CDR2 SASEGT. V was clipped by 4 bases and J by 2 bases, with 18 bases between them. CDR3 protein: CASSGTGSRAPYEQYF. In DNA, the CDR3 is TGTGCCAGCAGTGGAACCGGGTCTCGTGCCCCCTACGAGCAGTACTTC.

V usage is TRBV28 and J usage is TRBJ2-7; possibly TRBD1 for D (6 bases). CDR3 length equals 13 residues. Per the germline V gene, CDR1 is MDHEN and CDR2 is SYDVKM. The V gene lost 6 bases and the J gene lost 2 bases, with 11 bases spanning the gap. In nucleotides, the CDR3 is TGTGCCAGCAGCCTACAGGGTCCCTACGAGCAGTACTTC. It codes for CASSLQGPYEQYF.

The chain has TRBV27 and TRBJ1-6; 7 bases match TRBD1. The CDR3 is made up of 15 amino acids. CDR1 and CDR2 from the germline V gene are MNHEY and SMNVEV (reference sequence). Unmatched junction bases numbered 11, after V lost 6 bases and J lost 9 bases. DNA for the CDR3: TGTGCCAGCAGCCCAGACAGGGCCGGGATTTCACCCCTCCACTTT. Amino acid sequence: CASSPDRAGISPLHF.

By share, this clone ranks as medium-sized. The chain has TRBV2 and TRBJ2-5; D may be TRBD2 (5 bases). CDR1 is SNHLY and CDR2 is FYNNEI in the germline V gene. V lost 7 bases, J lost 4 bases, and 16 bases lay in between. CDR3 length equals 14 residues. CDR3 sequence: CASKPRGPGETQYF. In DNA form, the CDR3 reads TGTGCCAGCAAACCGAGAGGGCCAGGAGAGACCCAGTACTTC.

J is TRBJ1-5 and V is TRBV7-2; D is ambiguous. This CDR3 contains 15 residues. Trimming cost V 0 bases and J 5 bases, with 11 bases left between them. From germline, CDR1 is SGHTA and CDR2 FQGNSA. The CDR3 sequence is CASSLAASSHQPQHF. The CDR3 DNA is TGTGCCAGCAGCTTAGCCGCGTCCAGTCATCAGCCCCAGCATTTT.

The chain recombines TRBV6-1 with TRBJ1-1; D not certain. CDR1 MNHNS and CDR2 SASEGT come from the germline V gene. CDR3 length: 15 residues. V was cut by 1 base and J by 7 bases, with 16 bases left in between. The CDR3 DNA is TGTGCCAGCAGTGAAGGCCACAGATTAGCGGTTGAAGCTTTCTTT. This translates into CASSEGHRLAVEAFF.

This clone was seen more than once but under ten times. One end of the junction fails to match germline, which may point to a read error. V and J are TRBV5-3 and TRBJ1-5; 7 bases are a match to TRBD1. TRBV5-3 is an open reading frame whose function is uncertain. This CDR3 has 15 residues. The CDR3: CASSYRDRSNQPQHF. CDR3 DNA: TGTGCCAGCAGCTACCGGGACAGAAGCAATCAGCCCCAGCATTTT.

J is TRBJ2-2 and V is TRBV19, with 8 bases fitting TRBD2. J was trimmed by 4 bases and V by 1 base; bases with no gene match: 5. The CDR3 extends over 16 amino acids. Per germline, CDR1 LNHDA and CDR2 SQIVND (reference sequence). In DNA form, the CDR3 reads TGTGCCAGTAGTATAGCCCCGGGGGGGCTCACCGGGGAGCTGTTTTTT. Translated: CASSIAPGGLTGELFF.

This rearrangement joins TRBV14 to TRBJ2-7; D unresolved. The CDR3 loop spans 17 amino acids. Trimming took off 0 bases at V and 0 bases at J, with 15 bases between the two ends. CDR1 is SGHDN and CDR2 is FVKESK in the germline V gene. CDR3 protein: CASSQDSRQASSYEQYF. Here the CDR3 DNA reads TGTGCCAGCAGCCAAGATTCCCGGCAGGCTAGCTCCTACGAGCAGTACTTC. Full variable domain (rest looked up from reference TRBV14 and TRBJ2-7): EAGVTQFPSHSVIEKGQTVTLRCDPISGHDNLYWYRRVMGKEIKFLLHFVKESKQDESGMPNNRFLAERTGGTYSTLKVQPAELEDSGVYFCASSQDSRQASSYEQYFGPGTRLTVT.

J is TRBJ1-2 and V is TRBV2; D remains ambiguous. The CDR3 loop spans 15 amino acids. CDR1 and CDR2 from the germline V gene are SNHLY and FYNNEI. V lost 2 bases, J lost 0 bases, and 10 bases lay in between. CDR3 in DNA: TGTGCCAGCAGTGAAACCTGGGGTGCTAACTATGGCTACACCTTC. Protein: CASSETWGANYGYTF. Combining the CDR3 with reference TRBV2 and TRBJ1-2 gives the whole variable domain EPEVTQTPSHQVTQMGQEVILRCVPISNHLYFYWYRQILGQKVEFLVSFYNNEISEKSEIFDDQFSVERPDGSNFTLKIRSTKLEDSAMYFCASSETWGANYGYTFGSGTRLTVV.

This chain connects TRBV4-1 to TRBJ2-1, with 7 positions matching TRBD1. The trim removed 3 bases at V and 9 bases at J, leaving 8 bases unmatched. This CDR3 contains 14 residues. The germline CDR1 and CDR2 sequences are MGHRA and YSYEKL. The CDR3 is CASSHPSTGSEQFF. Written as DNA, the CDR3 is TGCGCCAGCAGCCACCCGTCGACAGGGAGTGAGCAGTTCTTC.

Here the CDR3 DNA reads TGTGCCAGCAGCCCGACAGGGGGTCAGGAAACTGAAGCTTTCTTT. Its protein is CASSPTGGQETEAFF. This chain joins TRBV7-3 and TRBJ1-1, with 9 bases matching TRBD1. CDR1 SGHTA and CDR2 FQGTGA come from the germline V gene. Trimming took 5 bases from V and 5 from J; bases not matched to a gene: 9. This CDR3 spans 15 amino acids.

This clone has a handful of counts. The chain joins TRBV11-2 to TRBJ2-2; no clear D gene. Per the germline V gene, CDR1 is SGHAT and CDR2 is FQNNGV. V dropped 0 bases and J dropped 6 bases, with 8 bases sitting between them. This CDR3 region has 14 residues. The DNA of the CDR3 is TGTGCCAGCAGCTTAGATCCCTCGGCCGGGGAGCTGTTTTTT. Translating it yields CASSLDPSAGELFF.

This clone was recorded a few times. The genes are TRBV10-3 and TRBJ2-5, with 8 bases matching TRBD1. Germline CDR1 and CDR2: ENHRY and SYGVKD. The CDR3 sequence is 16 residues long. Unmatched junction bases numbered 12, after V lost 6 bases and J lost 3 bases. CDR3 protein: CAISPRTGPRKETQYF. The CDR3 coding sequence is TGTGCCATCAGCCCAAGGACAGGGCCTAGAAAAGAGACCCAGTACTTC.

The gene calls are TRBV7-9 and TRBJ1-1; D remains unclear. Trimming pared 3 bases from V and 0 bases from J, leaving 8 bases between. The CDR3 consists of 14 residues. CDR1 SEHNR and CDR2 FQNEAQ come from the germline V gene (reference sequence). In DNA, the CDR3 is TGTGCCAGCAGCTTTGACACGATGAACACTGAAGCTTTCTTT. Its translation is CASSFDTMNTEAFF.